This T cell receptor (beta chain) was recorded in a study of Ad26.COV2.S vaccination and SARS-CoV-2 variants. On the study more broadly: Ad26.COV2.S shots went into the muscle once or twice, 56 days apart. Findings and limits, study-wide: Marked by substantial breadth, spike-specific CD8+ and CD4+ T cell responses were reportedly seen after vaccination. Vaccine and placebo recipients had similar non-spike TCR breadth.

TCRdb keeps only in-frame clones here, not all; method: immunoSEQ multiplex PCR. The sample holds about 350,000 clones, approximately 86% seen once. Germline lookup yields CDR1 SGDLS and CDR2 YYNGEE. There are 16 residues in the CDR3. Unmatched junction bases numbered 6, after V lost 2 bases and J lost 3 bases. This clone was seen a handful of times. Its antigen is not known. The treatment is: 19 received Ad26.COV2.S at low or high dose, single or two shots; several received placebo; per-sample allocation not given. Samples were taken on day 63 after the first vaccine or placebo injection. The chain uses TRBV9 and TRBJ1-4; the match to TRBD1 covers 8 bases. This specimen was peripheral blood, taken in a trial of Ad26.COV2.S vaccine versus placebo. This receptor was obtained from a person between 18 and 65 years old who received the Ad26.COV2.S COVID-19 vaccine or a placebo. The CDR3 is CASSVGPTGANEKLFF. For the CDR3, the DNA is TGTGCCAGCAGCGTGGGTCCGACAGGGGCTAATGAAAAACTGTTTTTT.